A single sample gave rise to the 10 T cell receptor beta chains below, sequenced in a study of T cell responses to AZD1222 COVID-19 vaccine. Repertoires were generated with immunoSEQ multiplex PCR, while TCRdb's copy carries only in-frame clones and drops some. The sample has more than 65,000 clones, 75% to 90% seen once. The sequenced sample was peripheral blood, obtained 28 days after the second AZD1222 dose. The source of these receptors is an adult who received the AZD1222 COVID-19 vaccine.

V is TRBV6-5 and J is TRBJ2-1, with D possibly being TRBD2 (5 bases). V gave up 8 bases and J gave up 8 bases, with 13 bases separating them. The CDR3 totals 12 residues. Germline V CDR1 and CDR2: MNHEY, SVGAGI. CDR3 region: CASVEGRDEQFF. The CDR3 region has the DNA TGTGCCAGCGTTGAGGGTAGGGATGAGCAGTTCTTC.

The rearrangement links TRBV27 to TRBJ1-4; no firm D call. Germline CDR1 and CDR2: MNHEY and SMNVEV (reference sequence). V was trimmed by 6 bases and J by 6 bases, leaving 8 bases between them. This CDR3 is 12 amino acids long. The CDR3 is CASRSADEKLFF. In DNA, the CDR3 is TGTGCCAGCAGGTCGGCCGATGAAAAACTGTTTTTT.

This clone appeared a few times. The rearrangement uses TRBV10-1 and TRBJ2-7; D gene uncertain. Germline V gene data show CDR1 as WNHNN and CDR2 as SYGVQD (reference sequence). V was trimmed by 5 bases and J by 0 bases, leaving 11 bases between them. This CDR3 region has 14 residues. CDR3 DNA sequence: TGCGCCAGCAGTTACGACACGAGCTCCTACGAGCAGTACTTC. Its protein is CASSYDTSSYEQYF.

The chain recombines TRBV18 with TRBJ2-7; TRBD1 might be the D (5 bases). The germline V gene encodes CDR1 KGHSH and CDR2 LQKENI. Trimming took 3 bases from V and 4 from J, leaving 16 bases between them. The CDR3 extends over 15 amino acids. In nucleotides, the CDR3 is TGTGCCAGCTCACCTCTGGACATCCCAGGATACGAGCAGTACTTC. Translation gives CASSPLDIPGYEQYF.

CDR3 bases: TGTGCCAGCAGCTCCCCGACAAAGAACACTGAAGCTTTCTTT. Protein sequence: CASSSPTKNTEAFF. The chain recombines TRBV7-2 with TRBJ1-1, with no clear D. This CDR3 comprises 14 residues. Germline V gene sequence: CDR1 SGHTA, CDR2 FQGNSA. The V end was cut by 4 bases, the J end by 1 base, with 10 bases between.

V is TRBV27 and J is TRBJ1-6, with TRBD1 matching over 9 bases. V lost 5 bases and J lost 5; bases outside the gene matches: 7. The CDR3 contains 16 residues. The germline V gene encodes CDR1 MNHEY and CDR2 SMNVEV (reference sequence). This chain's CDR3 is CASSPGQGRDNSPLHF. CDR3 coding DNA: TGTGCCAGCAGTCCCGGACAGGGGAGGGATAATTCACCCCTCCACTTT.

The V and J genes are TRBV7-8 and TRBJ1-5; D remains unclear. V lost 5 bases and J 5 bases, leaving 10 bases between the germline ends. The CDR3 is 13 amino acids. Germline V lookup: CDR1 SGHVS, CDR2 FQNEAQ. This CDR3 reads CASSLSPYQPQHF. The CDR3 nucleotides are TGTGCCAGCAGCCTTAGCCCCTATCAGCCCCAGCATTTT.

Concerning this clone itself: Additional DNA sequences in this sample encode the identical CDR3. The V call is TRBV6-5, the J call TRBJ1-3; D ambiguous. CDR1 and CDR2 (germline): MNHEY, SVGAGI. V lost 0 bases and J 0 bases, leaving 6 bases between the germline ends. The length of the CDR3 is 15 residues. The CDR3 DNA is TGTGCCAGCAGTTACTCGGGAAGCTCTGGAAACACCATATATTTT. Its protein product is CASSYSGSSGNTIYF.

The chain has TRBV6-5 and TRBJ1-4; D call uncertain. The CDR3 has 15 amino acids. The germline V gene has CDR1 MNHEY and CDR2 SVGAGI. Trimming removed 0 bases at V and 2 bases at J, with 7 bases between. The CDR3 DNA reads as TGTGCCAGCAGTTACTCCAAGAATACTAATGAAAAACTGTTTTTT. Encoded protein: CASSYSKNTNEKLFF.

The chain has TRBV7-8 and TRBJ2-5; 7 bases map to TRBD1. Germline assignment: CDR1 SGHVS and CDR2 FQNEAQ. The CDR3 sequence is 16 residues long. V lost 5 bases, J lost 1 base, and 10 bases stayed unmatched. CDR3 sequence: CASSKLIGTVQETQYF. The CDR3 DNA sequence: TGTGCCAGCAGCAAACTCATCGGGACAGTCCAAGAGACCCAGTACTTC.